A selection of T cell receptor beta chains follows, all from one sample in a study of blood T cell repertoires in COVID-19. Assay: immunoSEQ multiplex PCR; the TCRdb copy retains only in-frame clones and omits some. The data contain over 250,000 clones, roughly nine tenths of them seen just once; the ten biggest clones take up 8.5% to 10%. Input material: peripheral blood. These receptors were collected from a middle-aged man who had recovered from COVID-19. Each CDR3 is given with its conserved first and last residue. D genes are given only for firm matches. The size field is filled for only some rows; it gives once, few, many or a size class.

>TRBV14|TRBJ2-1|-|14|TRBD2
CASARTSGYNEQFF
TGTGCCAGCGCTCGGACTAGCGGTTACAATGAGCAGTTCTTC
>TRBV7-6|TRBJ1-2|-|14|-
CASSPLVGAYGYTF
TGTGCCAGCAGTCCCCTCGTGGGGGCCTATGGCTACACCTTC
>TRBV25-1|TRBJ1-4|-|15|TRBD1
CASSESGQGWEKLFF
TGTGCCAGCAGTGAAAGCGGACAGGGGTGGGAAAAACTGTTTTTT
>TRBV7-2|TRBJ2-5|-|13|-
CASSWRWEETQYF
TGTGCCAGCAGCTGGAGATGGGAAGAGACCCAGTACTTC
>TRBV5-1|TRBJ1-1|-|14|-
CASSLADTDTEAFF
TGCGCCAGCAGCTTGGCGGACACCGACACTGAAGCTTTCTTT
>TRBV11-3|TRBJ2-2|-|18|TRBD2
CASSLDRGTTLGPGELFF
TGTGCCAGCAGCTTAGATCGGGGGACTACCCTAGGGCCCGGGGAGCTGTTTTTT
>TRBV19|TRBJ1-2|-|13|-
CASSIQTNYGYTF
TGTGCCAGTAGTATTCAAACTAACTATGGCTACACCTTC
>TRBV5-1|TRBJ2-3|-|16|-
CASSLVVQSGTDTQYF
TGCGCCAGCAGCTTGGTTGTCCAGTCCGGCACAGATACGCAGTATTTT
>TRBV7-2|TRBJ2-7|-|15|TRBD2
CASRVAGGSRYEQYF
TGTGCCAGCAGGGTAGCGGGGGGAAGCCGATACGAGCAGTACTTC
>TRBV29-1|TRBJ1-1|-|13|-
CSVGGQMNTEAFF
TGCAGCGTTGGAGGACAGATGAACACTGAAGCTTTCTTT
>TRBV4-2|TRBJ1-2|-|13|TRBD1
CASRLTGVYGYTF
TGTGCCAGCAGATTGACAGGGGTCTATGGCTACACCTTC
>TRBV10-2|TRBJ2-7|-|14|TRBD1
CASSERQGSYEQYF
TGCGCCAGCAGTGAGAGACAGGGGTCCTACGAGCAGTACTTC
>TRBV7-3|TRBJ2-2|few|16|TRBD1
CASSLRQGASTGELFF
TGTGCCAGCAGCTTACGACAGGGGGCGTCGACCGGGGAGCTGTTTTTT
>TRBV10-3|TRBJ2-5|-|15|TRBD2
CAIRTGLAGPETQYF
TGTGCCATCAGGACCGGACTAGCGGGACCAGAGACCCAGTACTTC
>TRBV5-4|TRBJ2-2|few|15|-
CASSFGRPNTGELFF
TGTGCCAGCAGCTTTGGGAGGCCGAACACCGGGGAGCTGTTTTTT
>TRBV5-1|TRBJ2-3|-|15|-
CASSLQGGGTDTQYF
TGCGCCAGCAGCTTGCAAGGCGGGGGCACAGATACGCAGTATTTT
>TRBV25-1|TRBJ1-1|once|14|-
CASSGVGGSTEAFF
TGTGCCAGCAGTGGAGTAGGGGGATCCACTGAAGCTTTCTTT
>TRBV5-6|TRBJ1-2|few|15|TRBD1
CASTSVTGAVGGYTF
TGTGCCAGCACCTCAGTGACAGGGGCGGTCGGGGGCTACACCTTC
>TRBV7-2|TRBJ2-7|-|16|-
CASSPPRLSPPYEQYF
TGTGCCAGCAGCCCCCCGCGGCTTTCACCCCCCTACGAGCAGTACTTC
>TRBV4-1|TRBJ1-5|-|14|-
CASSQDRGRQPQHF
TGCGCCAGCAGCCAAGATCGGGGAAGGCAGCCCCAGCATTTT
>TRBV7-8|TRBJ2-1|-|15|TRBD2
CASSLRGGDYNEQFF
TGTGCCAGCAGCTTACGTGGGGGGGACTACAATGAGCAGTTCTTC
>TRBV5-8|TRBJ2-1|few|15|-
CASLSGNSLYNEQFF
TGTGCCAGCCTGTCCGGTAACTCCCTATACAATGAGCAGTTCTTC
>TRBV5-1|TRBJ2-5|-|11|-
CASSFTGTQYF
TGCGCCAGCAGCTTTACTGGGACCCAGTACTTC
>TRBV5-3|TRBJ2-2|-|15|-
CARSATGGPTGELFF
TGTGCCAGAAGCGCCACCGGGGGTCCAACCGGGGAGCTGTTTTTT
>TRBV21-1|TRBJ2-7|-|15|-
CASSLPRQATYEQYF
TGTGCCAGCAGCCTTCCCCGACAGGCCACCTACGAGCAGTACTTC
>TRBV6-2/TRBV6-3|TRBJ2-7|-|14|TRBD2
CASTPSGSRYEQYF
TGTGCCAGCACCCCGAGCGGGAGCCGTTACGAGCAGTACTTC
>TRBV4-3|TRBJ2-3|-|21|TRBD2
CASSQGASGGEWVLSTDTQYF
TGCGCCAGCAGCCAGGGGGCCAGCGGGGGGGAGTGGGTGTTAAGCACAGATACGCAGTATTTT
>TRBV6-6|TRBJ1-2|-|14|TRBD1
CASSLGQGGYGYTF
TGTGCCAGCAGCCTCGGACAGGGAGGCTATGGCTACACCTTC
>TRBV15|TRBJ1-2|-|13|TRBD1
CATSRGTGYGYTF
TGTGCCACCAGCAGGGGGACAGGGTATGGCTACACCTTC
>TRBV27|TRBJ2-1|-|16|TRBD2
CASSLLRGRAYNEQFF
TGTGCCAGCAGTTTACTACGCGGGAGGGCCTACAATGAGCAGTTCTTC
>TRBV5-1|TRBJ1-6|-|15|TRBD1
CASSPRQGAFSPLHF
TGCGCCAGCAGCCCTAGACAGGGGGCTTTTTCACCCCTCCACTTT
>TRBV6-2/TRBV6-3|TRBJ2-7|-|12|-
CASSPGSYEQYF
TGTGCCAGCAGTCCGGGGTCCTACGAGCAGTACTTC
>TRBV5-4|TRBJ1-1|-|15|-
CASSLSGRRNTEAFF
TGTGCCAGCAGCTTGTCGGGGAGGAGAAACACTGAAGCTTTCTTT
>TRBV5-3|TRBJ2-1|once|13|-
CARSLQRQNEQFF
TGTGCCAGAAGCCTGCAACGACAGAATGAGCAGTTCTTC
>TRBV7-8|TRBJ2-1|-|15|TRBD2
CASGSLAGWMYEQFF
TGTGCCAGCGGCTCACTAGCGGGGTGGATGTATGAGCAGTTCTTC
>TRBV5-4|TRBJ2-2|-|15|-
CASSYSPRIIGELFF
TGTGCCAGCAGCTACTCGCCTAGAATAATCGGGGAGCTGTTTTTT
>TRBV19|TRBJ1-1|-|15|TRBD1
CASSPRDRADTEAFF
TGTGCCAGTAGTCCCCGGGACAGGGCGGACACTGAAGCTTTCTTT
>TRBV2|TRBJ2-1|-|13|TRBD2
CASSENPLAGRVF
TGTGCCAGCAGTGAGAACCCCCTAGCGGGGAGGGTCTTC
>TRBV6-2/TRBV6-3|TRBJ2-3|-|12|-
CASSWGVDTQYF
TGTGCCAGCAGTTGGGGGGTAGATACGCAGTATTTT
>TRBV3-1/TRBV3-2|TRBJ2-7|-|15|TRBD1
CASSQGVATGHEQYF
TGTGCCAGCAGCCAAGGGGTGGCGACAGGGCACGAGCAGTACTTC
>TRBV19|TRBJ2-1|-|12|TRBD2
CASGREYREQFF
TGTGCAAGCGGGCGGGAGTATCGGGAGCAGTTCTTC
>TRBV18|TRBJ2-1|few|22|TRBD2
CASSPKVRYGLAGALSYNEQFF
TGTGCCAGCTCACCAAAGGTCAGGTATGGACTAGCGGGAGCCCTCTCCTACAATGAGCAGTTCTTC